These 8 T cell receptor beta chains were all obtained from the same sample, sequenced in a study of blood T cell repertoires in COVID-19. Profiling relied on immunoSEQ multiplex PCR, and the TCRdb table lists in-frame clones only, not all of them. This table holds some 97,000 clones, roughly 90% found once. The material sequenced was peripheral blood. These TCRs come from a woman aged 55-69 years with acute or convalescent COVID-19.

The rearrangement uses TRBV2 and TRBJ1-1; 8 nucleotides match TRBD1. The V gene's germline CDR1 is SNHLY and CDR2 FYNNEI. J gave up 2 bases and V 8 bases, and 13 bases lay outside the gene matches. The length of the CDR3 is 16 residues. The CDR3 DNA is TGTGCCAGCTCCCTCCAGGGGGCCTTTCTTAACACTGAAGCTTTCTTT. Amino acid sequence: CASSLQGAFLNTEAFF. Together with reference TRBV2 and TRBJ1-1, the CDR3 gives the full variable domain: EPEVTQTPSHQVTQMGQEVILRCVPISNHLYFYWYRQILGQKVEFLVSFYNNEISEKSEIFDDQFSVERPDGSNFTLKIRSTKLEDSAMYFCASSLQGAFLNTEAFFGQGTRLTVV.

The chain is built from TRBV5-1 and TRBJ2-1; D gene ambiguous. The CDR3 covers 13 residues. Trimming left V 0 bases short and J 5 bases short, with 6 bases between. The germline V gene encodes CDR1 SGHRS and CDR2 YFSETQ. Here the CDR3 reads CASSLVPNNEQFF. CDR3 sequence (DNA): TGCGCCAGCAGCTTGGTTCCAAACAATGAGCAGTTCTTC.

To note about this clone: Other DNA sequences in the same sample also yield this CDR3. The chain recombines TRBV11-2 with TRBJ1-5; D call uncertain. V was pared by 0 bases and J by 4 bases, with 4 bases between. The CDR3 is made up of 13 amino acids. CDR1 and CDR2 from the germline V gene are SGHAT and FQNNGV. CDR3 DNA: TGTGCCAGCAGCTTAGATCGGAATCAGCCCCAGCATTTT. Its protein product is CASSLDRNQPQHF.

In the case of this clone: Other DNA sequences in the sample encode the same CDR3. This chain links TRBV29-1 with TRBJ2-1; no clear D. The germline V and J ends were trimmed by 4 bases and 4 bases, with 5 bases remaining between them. The CDR3 has 11 residues. Germline CDR1 reads SQVTM; CDR2 reads ANQGSEA. This CDR3 reads CSVVRYNEQFF. CDR3 in DNA: TGCAGCGTTGTCCGGTACAATGAGCAGTTCTTC.

The chain employs TRBV29-1 and TRBJ2-7; tentatively, D is TRBD2 (5 bases). This CDR3 is 12 amino acids long. Germline CDR1 and CDR2: SQVTM and ANQGSEA. Trimming pared 7 bases from V and 0 bases from J, leaving 10 bases between. The DNA of the CDR3 is TGCAGCGCTGGAGCGGACTCCTACGAGCAGTACTTC. Translation gives CSAGADSYEQYF.

The chain couples TRBV19 to TRBJ2-4; possible D gene TRBD2, 7 bases. The CDR3 totals 16 residues. V was clipped by 9 bases and J by 6 bases, with 24 bases between them. Germline CDR1 is LNHDA and CDR2 is SQIVND (reference sequence). The CDR3: CASRKGGGGSRNIQYF. In DNA, the CDR3 is TGTGCCAGCAGAAAGGGAGGGGGAGGGTCCAGAAACATTCAGTACTTC. The full variable domain, its missing parts supplied by reference TRBV19 and TRBJ2-4, is DGGITQSPKYLFRKEGQNVTLSCEQNLNHDAMYWYRQDPGQGLRLIYYSQIVNDFQKGDIAEGYSVSREKKESFPLTVTSAQKNPTAFYLCASRKGGGGSRNIQYFGAGTRLSVL.

This chain links TRBV3-1 (or the pseudogene TRBV3-2) with TRBJ2-7; D is undetermined. The CDR3 totals 12 residues. CDR1 LGHDT and CDR2 YNNKEL come from the germline V gene (reference sequence). V was pared by 0 bases and J by 5 bases, with 5 bases between. This chain's CDR3 is CASSQDYHEQYF. DNA for the CDR3: TGTGCCAGCAGCCAAGACTATCACGAGCAGTACTTC.

This clone showed up just once. This chain joins TRBV5-1 and TRBJ2-5; 7 positions agree with TRBD1. The CDR3 length is 14 residues. Germline V gene lookup returns CDR1 SGHRS and CDR2 YFSETQ. V shed 4 bases, J shed 1 base, and the junction held 4 bases outside the gene matches. DNA for the CDR3: TGCGCCAGCAGCCTCCGGGACAGCCAAGAGACCCAGTACTTC. Its protein product is CASSLRDSQETQYF.